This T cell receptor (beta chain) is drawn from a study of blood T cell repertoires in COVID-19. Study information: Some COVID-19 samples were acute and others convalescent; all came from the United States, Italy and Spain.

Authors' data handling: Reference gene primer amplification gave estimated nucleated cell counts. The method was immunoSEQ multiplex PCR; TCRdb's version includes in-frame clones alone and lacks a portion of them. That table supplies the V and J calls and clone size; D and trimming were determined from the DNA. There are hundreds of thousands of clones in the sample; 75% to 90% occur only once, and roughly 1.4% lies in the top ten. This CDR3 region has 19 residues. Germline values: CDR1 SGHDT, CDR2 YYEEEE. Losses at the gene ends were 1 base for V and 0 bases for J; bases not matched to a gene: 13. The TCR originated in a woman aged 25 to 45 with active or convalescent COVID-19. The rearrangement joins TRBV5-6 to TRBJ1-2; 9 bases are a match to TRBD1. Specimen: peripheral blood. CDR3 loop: CASSLPPGQGYLTNYGYTF. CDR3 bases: TGTGCCAGCAGCTTGCCTCCGGGACAGGGTTACTTAACTAACTATGGCTACACCTTC.